This TCR beta chain stems from a study of shared clonotypes between healthy human individuals. Looking at the study overall: CD4 naive and CD4 memory each took three plates per donor, while CD8 naive took two and CD8 memory one. Points from the study as a whole: In having few donors, the study represented limited genetic and exposure-history diversity.

Worth noting for this clone: Its specificity is unknown.

Using immunoSEQ multiplex PCR, the repertoire was profiled, and TCRdb retains in-frame clones only, with some absent. Of over a million clones detected, roughly 96% appear once; the ten largest clones hold roughly 1.1%. V was trimmed by 0 bases and J by 3 bases, leaving 10 bases between them. Germline-derived CDR1 and CDR2 are SGHTS and YDEGEE. This CDR3 is 14 amino acids long. The V call is TRBV5-8, the J call TRBJ2-7; D is unresolved. The material sequenced was naive CD4+ T cells sorted from blood. Subset denoted: CD45RA+ positively selected. This TCR was sampled from a man aged 25-45 years in good health. CDR3 nucleotides: TGTGCCAGCAGCTTGGGTCAGGCGCACTACGAGCAGTACTTC. Protein product: CASSLGQAHYEQYF.